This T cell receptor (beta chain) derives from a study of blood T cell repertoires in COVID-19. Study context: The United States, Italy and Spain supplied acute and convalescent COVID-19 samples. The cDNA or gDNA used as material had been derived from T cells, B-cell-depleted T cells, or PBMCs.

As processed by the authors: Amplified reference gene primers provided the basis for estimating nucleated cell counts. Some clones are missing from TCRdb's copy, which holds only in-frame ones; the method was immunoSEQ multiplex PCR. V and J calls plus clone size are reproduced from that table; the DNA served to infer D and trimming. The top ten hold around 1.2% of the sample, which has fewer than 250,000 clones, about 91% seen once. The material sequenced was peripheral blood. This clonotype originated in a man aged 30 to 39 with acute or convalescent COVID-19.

The CDR3 spells CASSFYTRSYNEQFF. In DNA form, the CDR3 reads TGTGCCAGCAGTTTTTATACTAGGTCCTACAATGAGCAGTTCTTC. The chain uses TRBV6-5 and TRBJ2-1; D possibly corresponds to TRBD2 (5 bases). Trimming removed 4 bases at V and 1 base at J, with 11 bases between. The CDR3 extends over 15 amino acids. CDR1 is MNHEY and CDR2 is SVGAGI in the germline V gene.